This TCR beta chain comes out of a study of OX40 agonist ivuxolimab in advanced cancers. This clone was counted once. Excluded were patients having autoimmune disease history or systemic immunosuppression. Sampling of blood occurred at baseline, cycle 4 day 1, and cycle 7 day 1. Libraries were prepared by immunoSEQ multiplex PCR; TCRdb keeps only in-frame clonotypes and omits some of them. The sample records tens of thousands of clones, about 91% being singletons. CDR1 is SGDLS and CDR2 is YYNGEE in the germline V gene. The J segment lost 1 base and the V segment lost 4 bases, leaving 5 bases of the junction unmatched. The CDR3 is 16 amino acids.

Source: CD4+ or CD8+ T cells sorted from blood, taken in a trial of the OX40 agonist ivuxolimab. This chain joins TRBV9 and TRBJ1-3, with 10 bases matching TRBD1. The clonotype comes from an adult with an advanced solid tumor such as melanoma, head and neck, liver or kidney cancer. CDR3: CASSLGTGVSGNTIYF. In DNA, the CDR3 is TGTGCCAGCAGCCTTGGGACAGGGGTATCTGGAAACACCATATATTTT.